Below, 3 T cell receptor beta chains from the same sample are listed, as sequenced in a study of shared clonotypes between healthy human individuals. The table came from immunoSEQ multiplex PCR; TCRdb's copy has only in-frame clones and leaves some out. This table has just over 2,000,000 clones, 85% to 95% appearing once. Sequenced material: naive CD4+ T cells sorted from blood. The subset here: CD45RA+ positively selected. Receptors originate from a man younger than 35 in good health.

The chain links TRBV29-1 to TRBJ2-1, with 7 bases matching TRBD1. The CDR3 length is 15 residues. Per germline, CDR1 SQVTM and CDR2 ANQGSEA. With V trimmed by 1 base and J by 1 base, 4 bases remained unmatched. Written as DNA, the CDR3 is TGCAGCGTTGAAGCGGCAGGGGGTTCCTACAATGAGCAGTTCTTC. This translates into CSVEAAGGSYNEQFF.

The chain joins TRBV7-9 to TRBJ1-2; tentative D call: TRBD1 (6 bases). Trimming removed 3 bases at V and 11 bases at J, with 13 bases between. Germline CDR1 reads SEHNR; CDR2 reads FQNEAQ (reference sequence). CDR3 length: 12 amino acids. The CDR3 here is CASSLEQGRYTF. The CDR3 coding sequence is TGTGCCAGCAGCTTGGAGCAGGGGAGATACACCTTC.

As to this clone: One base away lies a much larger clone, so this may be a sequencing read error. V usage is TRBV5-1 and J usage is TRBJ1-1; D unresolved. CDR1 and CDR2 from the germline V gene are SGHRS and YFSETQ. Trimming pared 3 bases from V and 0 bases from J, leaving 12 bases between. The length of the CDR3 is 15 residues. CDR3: CASSSATGLNTEAFF. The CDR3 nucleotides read TGCGCCAGCAGCTCGGCGACGGGTTTGAACACTGAAGCTTTCTTT.